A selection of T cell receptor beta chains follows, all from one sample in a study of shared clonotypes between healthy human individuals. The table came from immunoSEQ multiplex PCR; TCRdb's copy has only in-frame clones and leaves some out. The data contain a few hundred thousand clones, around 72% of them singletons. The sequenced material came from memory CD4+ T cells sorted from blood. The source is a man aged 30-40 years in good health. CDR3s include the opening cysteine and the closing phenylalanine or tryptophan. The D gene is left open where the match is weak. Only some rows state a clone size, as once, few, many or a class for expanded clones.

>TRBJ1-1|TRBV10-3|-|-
CAISDGEETEAFF
TGTGCCATCAGTGACGGGGAAGAAACTGAAGCTTTCTTT
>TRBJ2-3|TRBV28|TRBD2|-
CASSLRSPLAGGADTQYF
TGTGCCAGCAGTTTAAGAAGCCCCCTAGCGGGAGGGGCGGATACGCAGTATTTT
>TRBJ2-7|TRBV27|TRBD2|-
CASSPRQLAPTYEQYF
TGTGCCAGCAGTCCTAGGCAACTAGCGCCTACCTACGAGCAGTACTTC
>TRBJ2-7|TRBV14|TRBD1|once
CASSRQGPGQYF
TGTGCCAGCAGCAGACAGGGGCCCGGGCAGTACTTC
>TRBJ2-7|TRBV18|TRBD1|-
CASSPKGQGFEQYF
TGTGCCAGCTCACCGAAGGGACAGGGGTTCGAGCAGTACTTC
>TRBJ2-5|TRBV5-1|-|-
CATTAQGETQYF
TGCGCCACCACGGCCCAGGGGGAGACCCAGTACTTC
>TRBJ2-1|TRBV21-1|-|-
CASSSPVRGEQFF
TGTGCCAGCAGCTCCCCCGTGAGAGGTGAGCAGTTCTTC
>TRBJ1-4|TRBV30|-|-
CAWRWGVGEKLFF
TGTGCCTGGAGATGGGGAGTTGGTGAAAAACTGTTTTTT
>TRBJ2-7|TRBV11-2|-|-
CASSLDLGPYEQYF
TGTGCCAGCAGCTTAGATCTAGGGCCCTACGAGCAGTACTTC
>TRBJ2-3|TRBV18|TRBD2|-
CASSPPGLAGGLDTQYF
TGTGCCAGCTCACCACCTGGACTAGCGGGAGGCCTGGATACGCAGTATTTT
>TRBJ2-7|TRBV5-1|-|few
CASSTGTSSYEQYF
TGCGCCAGCAGCACGGGGACTTCCTCCTACGAGCAGTACTTC
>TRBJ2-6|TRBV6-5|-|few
CASSRGGSGANVLTF
TGTGCCAGCAGTCGAGGGGGCTCTGGGGCCAACGTCCTGACTTTC
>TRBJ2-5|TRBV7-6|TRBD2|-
CASSLRGRLGRTSGMETQYF
TGTGCCAGCAGCTTACGAGGGCGGCTCGGGAGGACTAGCGGGATGGAGACCCAGTACTTC
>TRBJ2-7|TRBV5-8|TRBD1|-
CASTLGDRASYEQYF
TGTGCCAGCACCCTCGGGGACAGGGCCTCCTACGAGCAGTACTTC
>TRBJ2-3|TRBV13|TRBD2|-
CASSLARTSGSADTQYF
TGTGCCAGCAGCTTAGCCCGGACTAGCGGGAGCGCAGATACGCAGTATTTT
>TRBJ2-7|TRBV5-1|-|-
CASSLQIGSYEQYF
TGCGCCAGCAGCTTACAGATTGGCTCCTACGAGCAGTACTTC
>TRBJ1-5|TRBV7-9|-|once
CASSLATGGNQPQHF
TGTGCCAGCAGCTTAGCGACGGGAGGCAATCAGCCCCAGCATTTT
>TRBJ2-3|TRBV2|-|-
CAHDTRDSTDTQYF
TGTGCTCACGATACGCGGGATAGCACAGATACGCAGTATTTT
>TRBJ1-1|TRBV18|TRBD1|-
CASSRDRATEAFF
TGTGCCAGCTCACGGGACAGGGCTACTGAAGCTTTCTTT
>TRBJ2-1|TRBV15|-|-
CATSRGGSSYNEQFF
TGTGCCACCAGCAGAGGTGGCAGCTCCTACAATGAGCAGTTCTTC
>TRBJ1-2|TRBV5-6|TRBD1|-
CASSQGQGDGYTF
TGTGCCAGCAGCCAGGGGCAGGGGGATGGCTACACCTTC
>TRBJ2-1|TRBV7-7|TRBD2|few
CASSDSSGRVNEQFF
TGTGCCAGCAGCGACTCTAGCGGGAGGGTCAATGAGCAGTTCTTC
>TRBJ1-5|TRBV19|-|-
CATAGHHDSNQPQHF
TGTGCCACTGCGGGCCACCATGATAGCAATCAGCCCCAGCATTTT
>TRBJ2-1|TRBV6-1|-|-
CASGNPYNEQFF
TGTGCCAGCGGGAACCCTTACAATGAGCAGTTCTTC
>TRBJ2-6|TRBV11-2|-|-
CASSFSASGANVLTF
TGTGCCAGCAGCTTTTCTGCCTCTGGGGCCAACGTCCTGACTTTC
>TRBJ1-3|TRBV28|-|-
CASSFSAAAGNTIYF
TGTGCCAGCAGTTTCTCGGCAGCCGCTGGAAACACCATATATTTT
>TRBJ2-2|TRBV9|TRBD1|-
CASSAWGRTGGSPGELFF
TGTGCCAGCAGCGCCTGGGGTAGGACAGGGGGAAGTCCCGGGGAGCTGTTTTTT
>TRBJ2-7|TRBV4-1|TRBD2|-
CASSQALTSGNPYEQYF
TGCGCCAGCAGCCAAGCTTTGACTAGCGGGAACCCCTACGAGCAGTACTTC
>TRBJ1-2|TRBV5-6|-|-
CASSLVGRNAYGYTF
TGTGCCAGCAGCTTGGTAGGCAGAAACGCTTATGGCTACACCTTC
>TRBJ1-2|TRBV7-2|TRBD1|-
CASSLQGAWDGYTF
TGTGCCAGCAGCCTCCAGGGGGCCTGGGATGGCTACACCTTC
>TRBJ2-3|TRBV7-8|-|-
CASSPGGDTQYF
TGTGCCAGCAGCCCCGGGGGAGATACGCAGTATTTT
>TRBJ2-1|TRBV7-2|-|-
CATCPYPSYNEQFF
TGTGCCACCTGTCCCTACCCATCCTACAATGAGCAGTTCTTC
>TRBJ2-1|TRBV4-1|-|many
CASSQVLQGNRHNEQFF
TGCGCCAGCAGCCAAGTTTTACAGGGTAATAGGCACAATGAGCAGTTCTTC
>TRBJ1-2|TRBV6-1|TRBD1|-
CASSRQGANYGYTF
TGTGCCAGCAGCCGACAGGGGGCTAACTATGGCTACACCTTC
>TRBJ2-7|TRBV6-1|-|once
CASSEQVGNQYF
TGTGCCAGCAGTGAACAAGTGGGGAATCAGTACTTC
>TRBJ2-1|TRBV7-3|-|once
CASRTPGHHNEQFF
TGTGCCAGCAGGACGCCGGGACATCACAATGAGCAGTTCTTC
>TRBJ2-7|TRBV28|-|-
CASSPHLNRDGEQYF
TGTGCCAGCAGTCCGCATCTCAATCGGGACGGCGAGCAGTACTTC
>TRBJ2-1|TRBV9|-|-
CASSPFGGDEQFF
TGTGCCAGCTCTCCCTTCGGCGGGGATGAGCAGTTCTTC
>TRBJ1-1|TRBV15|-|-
CATSRDLGGNEAFF
TGTGCCACCAGCAGAGATCTAGGGGGTAATGAAGCTTTCTTT
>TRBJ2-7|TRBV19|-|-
CASSGFHEQYF
TGTGCCAGCTCAGGGTTCCACGAGCAGTACTTC
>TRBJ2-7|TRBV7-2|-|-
CASSSPTRRYEQYF
TGTGCCAGCAGCTCCCCGACTAGAAGGTACGAGCAGTACTTC
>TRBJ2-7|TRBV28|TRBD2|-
CASIGTSGNSVNEQYF
TGTGCCAGCATAGGAACTAGCGGGAATTCGGTCAACGAGCAGTACTTC
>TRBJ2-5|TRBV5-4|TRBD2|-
CASSLAGTGETQYF
TGTGCCAGCAGCTTAGCGGGGACGGGAGAAACCCAGTACTTC
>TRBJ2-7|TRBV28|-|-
CASRGTVSYEQYF
TGTGCCAGCAGAGGGACTGTCTCCTACGAGCAGTACTTC
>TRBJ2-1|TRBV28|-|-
CASSPTGSSYNEQFF
TGTGCCAGCAGCCCCACGGGAAGCTCCTACAATGAGCAGTTCTTC
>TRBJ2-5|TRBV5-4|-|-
CASSLGAAWETQYF
TGTGCCAGCAGCCTGGGAGCTGCCTGGGAGACTCAGTACTTC
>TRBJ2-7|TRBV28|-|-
CASSFFGNSYEQYF
TGTGCCAGCAGTTTTTTCGGGAATTCCTACGAGCAGTACTTC
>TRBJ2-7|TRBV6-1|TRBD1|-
CASSGKQGDEQYF
TGTGCCAGCAGTGGGAAACAGGGGGATGAGCAGTACTTC
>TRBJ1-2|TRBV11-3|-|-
CASSLRSGRGYGYTF
TGTGCCAGCAGCTTGCGGTCAGGGAGGGGGTATGGCTACACCTTC
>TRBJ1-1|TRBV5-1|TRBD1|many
CASSDPGGLTEAFF
TGCGCCAGCAGCGACCCAGGGGGCCTAACTGAAGCTTTCTTT
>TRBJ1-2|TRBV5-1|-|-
CASSSMAGVGYGYTF
TGCGCCAGCAGCTCCATGGCAGGGGTTGGCTATGGCTACACCTTC
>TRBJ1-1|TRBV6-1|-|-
CASSDHRNTEAFF
TGTGCCAGCAGCGACCACAGGAACACTGAAGCTTTCTTT
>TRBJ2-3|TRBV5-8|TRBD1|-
CASSSSRGQRRTDTQYF
TGTGCCAGCAGTTCTAGCAGGGGACAGAGACGCACAGATACGCAGTATTTT